This T cell receptor (beta chain) was obtained from a study of control samples from healthy donors and cancer patients. Germline V lookup: CDR1 MGHDK, CDR2 SYGVNS. V lost 8 bases to trimming and J lost 4 bases, with 15 bases between them. The CDR3 is 14 amino acids. Measured with immunoSEQ multiplex PCR; TCRdb has only the in-frame clones, and not every one. Of approximately 120,000 clones listed, approximately 90% are singletons. The sample comprised blood. This sequence joins TRBV25-1 and TRBJ2-1; D is perhaps TRBD1 or TRBD2 (6 bases each). This TCR was recovered from a woman in her 50s in good health. For the CDR3, the DNA is TGTGCCAGCGGGGGGAGACAGGTATACAATGAGCAGTTCTTC. It encodes CASGGRQVYNEQFF.